One sample yielded the 30 T cell receptor beta chains listed below, sequenced in a study of T-cell reconstitution after alpha-beta-depleted transplantation in children. Preparation of the TCRbeta library involved a method that used unique molecular identifiers. TCRdb ran MiXCR on the PCR reads and lists one entry per CDR3 protein. The data hold 200,000 to 250,000 distinct CDR3 sequences, with approximately 10% observed a single time. The material was PBMCs, obtained before TCRalphabeta/CD19-depleted stem cell transplant. The receptors stem from a child under two years old with acute myeloid leukemia, due to receive a stem cell transplant.

This clonotype was counted ten times or more. This chain uses TRBV7-3 with TRBJ1-2; D remains unclear. V dropped 2 bases and J dropped 5 bases, with 12 bases sitting between them. The V gene's germline CDR1 is SGHTA and CDR2 FQGTGA. The CDR3 consists of 14 residues. The CDR3 nucleotides are TGTGCCAGCAGCTTAGCGGCAGAAGGTTATGGCTACACCTTC. This encodes CASSLAAEGYGYTF. Using reference TRBV7-3 and TRBJ1-2 for the parts outside the CDR3, the full variable domain is GAGVSQTPSNKVTEKGKYVELRCDPISGHTALYWYRQSLGQGPEFLIYFQGTGAADDSGLPNDRFFAVRPEGSVSTLKIQRTERGDSAVYLCASSLAAEGYGYTFGSGTRLTVV.

This clonotype appeared many times. This sequence joins TRBV12-3 or TRBV12-4 and TRBJ1-1, with D maybe TRBD1 (6 bases). Trimming cost V 7 bases and J 1 base, with 13 bases left between them. This CDR3 is built from 14 residues. The CDR3 spells CASTLQGSNTEAFF. DNA for the CDR3: TGTGCCAGCACCTTACAGGGTTCGAACACTGAAGCTTTCTTT.

There are many counts of this clonotype. The chain combines TRBV28 with TRBJ1-1; a weak D match, TRBD1 (5 bases). V was pared by 6 bases and J by 1 base, with 12 bases between. Per the germline V gene, CDR1 is MDHEN and CDR2 is SYDVKM. The CDR3 consists of 14 residues. The CDR3 DNA reads TGTGCCAGCAGGCCGGGACCCTCGAACACTGAAGCTTTCTTT. Amino acids: CASRPGPSNTEAFF.

In this sample, this clonotype turned up many times. The V gene is TRBV20-1, the J gene TRBJ2-7; D is undetermined. This CDR3 region has 15 residues. V shed 0 bases and J shed 4 bases, with 16 bases lying between them. Germline V gives CDR1 DFQATT, CDR2 SNEGSKA (reference sequence). The CDR3 spells CSARDIGLRAYEQYF. In DNA, the CDR3 is TGCAGTGCTAGAGATATAGGTCTTCGTGCGTACGAGCAGTACTTC.

As concerns this clonotype: Being one base from a much bigger clone, this may be a read error. The rearrangement uses TRBV11-2 and TRBJ1-2; perhaps TRBD1 as D (5 bases). The CDR3 spans 13 residues. Germline values: CDR1 SGHAT, CDR2 FQNNGV. CDR3 DNA: TGTGCCAGCAGCTTTTCCGGGACCTATGACTACACCTTC. Its protein product is CASSFSGTYDYTF.

On this clonotype: At one of its ends the junction is not consistent with the germline gene, which may arise from a read error. The V and J genes are TRBV7-8 and TRBJ2-7, with 7 bases matching TRBD1. There are 13 residues in the CDR3. Germline loops: CDR1 SGHVS, CDR2 FQNEAQ. In DNA form, the CDR3 reads TGTACCAGCAGCGAAGGGACAGACTACGAACAGTACTTC. It translates to CTSSEGTDYEQYF.

In this sample, this clonotype turned up many times. Here the CDR3 DNA reads TGTGCCACCAGTGTCGAAGCCTTCTACGAGCAGTACTTC. It translates to CATSVEAFYEQYF. This chain joins TRBV24-1 and TRBJ2-7; no firm D call. The germline V and J ends were trimmed by 5 bases and 3 bases, with 10 bases remaining between them. CDR1 is KGHDR, CDR2 SFDVKD, per germline. The CDR3 is made up of 13 amino acids.

In this sample, this clonotype turned up many times. One end of the junction fails to match germline, which may point to a read error. The chain links TRBV7-2 to TRBJ1-2; 9 positions agree with TRBD1. CDR1 and CDR2 (germline): SGHTA, FQGNSA. The CDR3 has 12 amino acids. CDR3 protein: CASSDRDRVLVF. In DNA form, the CDR3 reads TGTGCCAGCAGCGACCGGGACAGGGTTTTAGTCTTC.

This clonotype has at least ten counts. The rearrangement uses TRBV18 and TRBJ1-1; D not resolved. V gave up 0 bases and J gave up 7 bases, with 9 bases separating them. The germline CDR1 and CDR2 sequences are KGHSH and LQKENI. The CDR3 extends over 13 amino acids. CDR3 nucleotides: TGTGCCAGCTCACCACCGGATGCGATTGAAGCTTTCTTT. It translates to CASSPPDAIEAFF.

There are many counts of this clonotype. V gene TRBV29-1 combines with J gene TRBJ1-2, with a weak D call TRBD1 (6 bases). V lost 4 bases to trimming and J lost 4 bases, with 10 bases between them. The CDR3 runs 12 residues. Per germline, CDR1 SQVTM and CDR2 ANQGSEA. The CDR3: CSVGKGGYGYTF. The CDR3 DNA is TGCAGCGTTGGGAAAGGGGGCTATGGCTACACCTTC.

This clonotype came up many times. This rearrangement joins TRBV5-1 to TRBJ2-3; D ambiguous. The germline V and J ends were trimmed by 4 bases and 1 base, with 10 bases remaining between them. Germline loops: CDR1 SGHRS, CDR2 YFSETQ. The CDR3 spans 14 residues. The CDR3 loop is CASSPQLRTDTQYF. In DNA, the CDR3 is TGCGCCAGCAGCCCACAGCTGCGCACAGATACGCAGTATTTT.

As to this clonotype: Its ends do not fully match the called genes, so a read error is possible. The V gene is TRBV6-1, the J gene TRBJ2-1, with TRBD1 identical over 8 bases. This CDR3 has 13 residues. Looked up from germline, CDR1 is MNHNS and CDR2 is SASEGT. DNA of the CDR3: TGTACCAGCAGCCTGGGACAGGCAAATGAGCAGTTCTTC. This codes for CTSSLGQANEQFF.

This clonotype appeared many times. The V gene is TRBV5-1, the J gene TRBJ2-1; no clear D. Germline-derived CDR1 and CDR2 are SGHRS and YFSETQ. The CDR3 covers 14 residues. Trimming shortened V by 4 bases and J by 2 bases, and 10 bases separated the two germline ends. CDR3 sequence: CASSAYTPYNEQFF. Written as DNA, the CDR3 is TGCGCCAGCAGCGCTTACACCCCCTACAATGAGCAGTTCTTC.

In regard to this clonotype: A much larger clone lies a single base off, so this may be a read error. The rearrangement uses TRBV27 and TRBJ2-1, with a weak D call TRBD2 (6 bases). Germline assignment: CDR1 MNHEY and CDR2 SMNVEV (reference sequence). The CDR3 runs to 18 residues. The CDR3 is CASSFPTGAGLRGNEKFF. DNA for the CDR3: TGTGCCAGCAGTTTTCCAACCGGGGCGGGACTTCGGGGAAATGAGAAGTTCTTC.

This clonotype came up many times. The CDR3 bases are TGTGCCAGCAGCCAAGAACCGGGAAGAGGAGATACGCAGTATTTT. Its protein product is CASSQEPGRGDTQYF. The chain uses TRBV3-1 and TRBJ2-3, with D perhaps matching TRBD2 (5 bases). V shed 0 bases and J shed 5 bases, with 12 bases lying between them. The CDR3 spans 15 residues. From germline, CDR1 is LGHDT and CDR2 YNNKEL (reference sequence).

This clonotype was detected ten times or more. This chain joins TRBV9 and TRBJ1-1; D ambiguous. This CDR3 comprises 15 residues. Germline-derived CDR1 and CDR2 are SGDLS and YYNGEE. Trimming took 2 bases from V and 3 from J, leaving 14 bases between them. This chain's CDR3 is CASSVSYGSDTEAFF. CDR3 DNA: TGTGCCAGCAGCGTCAGTTATGGGTCGGACACTGAAGCTTTCTTT.

The sample holds a few counts of this clonotype. The chain is built from TRBV12-3 or TRBV12-4 and TRBJ2-5, with D possibly matching TRBD2 (7 bases). There are 17 residues in the CDR3. V lost 2 bases, J lost 7 bases, and 23 bases lay in between. The CDR3 sequence: CASSLRPDSGVVGTQYF. Written as DNA, the CDR3 is TGTGCCAGCAGTTTAAGGCCGGACAGCGGGGTGGTAGGGACCCAGTACTTC.

The table lists this clonotype with many counts. The CDR3 loop reads CASSSTLRQLNYGYTF. The CDR3 DNA follows: TGTGCCAGCAGTTCAACTCTCCGGCAGCTCAACTATGGCTACACCTTC. The chain uses TRBV6-2 or TRBV6-3 and TRBJ1-2; no reliable D call. With 4 bases removed from V and 2 bases from J, the gap between germline ends came to 17 bases. This CDR3 spans 16 amino acids. Germline CDR1 and CDR2: MNHEY and SVGEGT.

This clonotype was counted only a few times. CDR3 in amino acids: CASSYLTRGTEAFF. CDR3 bases: TGTGCCAGCAGTTATCTGACGCGGGGCACTGAAGCTTTCTTT. The chain joins TRBV6-2 or TRBV6-3 to TRBJ1-1; no clear D. CDR3 length: 14 residues. Per the germline V gene, CDR1 is MNHEY and CDR2 is SVGEGT. The ends were cut back, 3 bases at V and 4 bases at J, with 12 bases in the middle.

V usage is TRBV30 and J usage is TRBJ1-4; 7 nucleotides align to TRBD1. The length of the CDR3 is 13 residues. Germline lookup yields CDR1 GTSNPN and CDR2 SVGIG (reference sequence). Losses at the gene ends were 4 bases for V and 10 bases for J; bases not matched to a gene: 9. CDR3 sequence (DNA): TGTGCCTGGATCGGGATGCAGGGGGGAAAACTGTTTTTT. Translating it yields CAWIGMQGGKLFF.

This clonotype was counted ten times or more. The CDR3 here is CASSEALQGYTQYF. Here the CDR3 DNA reads TGTGCCAGCAGTGAAGCGCTTCAGGGGTATACGCAGTATTTT. The chain joins TRBV2 to TRBJ2-3; D is possibly TRBD1 (6 bases). V lost 0 bases, J lost 7 bases, and 11 bases lay in between. The germline CDR1 and CDR2 sequences are SNHLY and FYNNEI. This CDR3 is 14 amino acids long. Together with reference TRBV2 and TRBJ2-3, the CDR3 gives the full variable domain: EPEVTQTPSHQVTQMGQEVILRCVPISNHLYFYWYRQILGQKVEFLVSFYNNEISEKSEIFDDQFSVERPDGSNFTLKIRSTKLEDSAMYFCASSEALQGYTQYFGPGTRLTVL.

There are many counts of this clonotype. This chain uses TRBV11-2 with TRBJ1-2; D unclear. The CDR3 has 13 amino acids. The V and J ends lost 4 bases and 4 bases respectively, with 10 bases between them. Looked up from germline, CDR1 is SGHAT and CDR2 is FQNNGV. CDR3 region: CASSSRLVYGYTF. The CDR3 DNA is TGTGCCAGCAGCTCCCGACTGGTCTATGGCTACACCTTC.

There are many counts of this clonotype. This sequence joins TRBV7-9 and TRBJ2-1, with 14 bases matching TRBD2. Unmatched junction bases numbered 4, after V lost 5 bases and J lost 4 bases. CDR3 size: 16 residues. The germline V gene has CDR1 SEHNR and CDR2 FQNEAQ (reference sequence). CDR3 amino acids: CASSLGLAGEYNEQFF. In DNA form, the CDR3 reads TGTGCCAGCAGCCTGGGACTAGCGGGAGAGTACAATGAGCAGTTCTTC.

This clonotype was found many times. The chain has TRBV3-1 and TRBJ2-1; a weak D match, TRBD2 (6 bases). The CDR3 is 17 residues long. The V end was cut by 2 bases, the J end by 7 bases, with 21 bases between. The V gene's germline CDR1 is LGHDT and CDR2 YNNKEL (reference sequence). CDR3 region: CASSQRWAPGLSNEQFF. In nucleotides, the CDR3 is TGTGCCAGCAGCCAAAGGTGGGCGCCGGGACTCTCTAATGAGCAGTTCTTC.

This clonotype has a handful of counts. The chain links TRBV29-1 to TRBJ1-5, with 8 bases matching TRBD1. The germline V gene has CDR1 SQVTM and CDR2 ANQGSEA. The CDR3 runs to 16 residues. V lost 4 bases, J lost 3 bases, and 11 bases stayed unmatched. The CDR3: CSVVPSQGAANQPQHF. DNA for the CDR3: TGCAGCGTTGTACCCTCCCAGGGGGCTGCCAATCAGCCCCAGCATTTT.

This chain links TRBV20-1 with TRBJ2-1; 8 positions agree with TRBD2. CDR1 DFQATT and CDR2 SNEGSKA come from the germline V gene (reference sequence). V lost 5 bases and J lost 4; bases outside the gene matches: 1. The CDR3 has 12 residues. CDR3 sequence (DNA): TGCAGTGCTGGGACTAGTTACAATGAGCAGTTCTTC. Translated, it gives CSAGTSYNEQFF.

In its sample, this clonotype was seen many times. V is TRBV12-3 or TRBV12-4 and J is TRBJ2-3; 10 bases align to TRBD1. V lost 6 bases to trimming and J lost 0 bases; unmatched junction nucleotides: 3. This CDR3 region has 15 residues. The CDR3 sequence is CASSLTGGSTDTQYF. CDR3 bases: TGTGCCAGCAGCCTGACAGGGGGCAGCACAGATACGCAGTATTTT.

This clonotype was counted many times. The CDR3 sequence: CAWRVSGSYNEQFF. CDR3 DNA sequence: TGTGCCTGGAGGGTTAGCGGGAGCTACAATGAGCAGTTCTTC. The chain joins TRBV30 to TRBJ2-1, with 9 bases identical to TRBD2. With 3 bases clipped from V and 3 bases from J, the junction kept 3 bases outside the gene matches. The CDR3 consists of 14 residues. Germline V gene data show CDR1 as GTSNPN and CDR2 as SVGIG (reference sequence).

This clonotype was seen ten or more times. This chain uses TRBV11-2 with TRBJ2-7; 9 bases line up with TRBD1. CDR3 size: 15 residues. The germline CDR1 and CDR2 sequences are SGHAT and FQNNGV. Germline trimming cut 1 base from V and 2 bases from J; bases unmatched to any gene: 3. The CDR3 sequence: CASSLVGTGTYEQYF. CDR3 bases: TGTGCCAGCAGCTTAGTAGGGACAGGGACCTACGAGCAGTACTTC. Full variable domain (missing parts from reference TRBV11-2 and TRBJ2-7): EAGVAQSPRYKIIEKRQSVAFWCNPISGHATLYWYQQILGQGPKLLIQFQNNGVVDDSQLPKDRFSAERLKGVDSTLKIQPAKLEDSAVYLCASSLVGTGTYEQYFGPGTRLTVT.

There are many counts of this clonotype. This chain links TRBV18 with TRBJ1-1; D remains unclear. V shed 4 bases and J shed 2 bases, with 8 bases lying between them. Germline-derived CDR1 and CDR2 are KGHSH and LQKENI. The CDR3 length is 13 residues. In nucleotides, the CDR3 is TGTGCCAGCTCACAGCGTTTCAACACTGAAGCTTTCTTT. This sequence encodes CASSQRFNTEAFF.